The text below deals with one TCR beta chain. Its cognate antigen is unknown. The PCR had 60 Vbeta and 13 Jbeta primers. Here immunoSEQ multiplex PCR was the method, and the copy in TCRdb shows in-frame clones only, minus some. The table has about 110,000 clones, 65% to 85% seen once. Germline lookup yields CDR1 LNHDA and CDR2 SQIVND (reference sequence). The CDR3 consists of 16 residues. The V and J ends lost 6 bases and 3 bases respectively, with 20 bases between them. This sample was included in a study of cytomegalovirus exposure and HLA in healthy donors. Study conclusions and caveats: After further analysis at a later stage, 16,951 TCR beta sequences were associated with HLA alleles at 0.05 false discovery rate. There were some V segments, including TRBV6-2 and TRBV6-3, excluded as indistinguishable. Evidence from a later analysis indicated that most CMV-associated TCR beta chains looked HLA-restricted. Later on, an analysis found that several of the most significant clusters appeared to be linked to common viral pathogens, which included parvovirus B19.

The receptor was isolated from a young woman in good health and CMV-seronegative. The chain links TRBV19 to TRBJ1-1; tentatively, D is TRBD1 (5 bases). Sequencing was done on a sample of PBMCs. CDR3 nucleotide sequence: TGTGCCAGTAGCACCCGGGGGGGTGTGGGGCACACTGAAGCTTTCTTT. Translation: CASSTRGGVGHTEAFF.